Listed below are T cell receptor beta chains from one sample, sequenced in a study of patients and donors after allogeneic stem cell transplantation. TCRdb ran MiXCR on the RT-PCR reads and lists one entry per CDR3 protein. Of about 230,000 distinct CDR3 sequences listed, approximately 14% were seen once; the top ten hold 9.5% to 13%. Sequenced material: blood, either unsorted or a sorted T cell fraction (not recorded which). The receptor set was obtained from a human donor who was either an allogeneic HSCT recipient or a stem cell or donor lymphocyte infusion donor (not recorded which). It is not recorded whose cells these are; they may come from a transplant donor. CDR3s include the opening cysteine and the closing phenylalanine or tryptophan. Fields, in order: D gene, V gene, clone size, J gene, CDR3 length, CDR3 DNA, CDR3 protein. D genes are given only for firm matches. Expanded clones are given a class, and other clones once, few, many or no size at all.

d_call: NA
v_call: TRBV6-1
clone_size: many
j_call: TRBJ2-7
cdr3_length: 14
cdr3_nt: TGTGCCAGCAGTCGAACGGACTCCTTGCCGATGCTGCACTTC
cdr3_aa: CASSRTDSLPMLHF

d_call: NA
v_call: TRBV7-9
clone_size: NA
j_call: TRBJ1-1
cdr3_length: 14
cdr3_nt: TGTGCCAGCAGCTTACTCGGAGAGAACACTGAAGCTTTCTTT
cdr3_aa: CASSLLGENTEAFF

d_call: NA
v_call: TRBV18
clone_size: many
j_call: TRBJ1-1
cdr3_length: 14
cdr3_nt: TGTGCCAGCTCACCGCCTGGGGCGGACACTGAAGCTTTCTTT
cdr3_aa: CASSPPGADTEAFF

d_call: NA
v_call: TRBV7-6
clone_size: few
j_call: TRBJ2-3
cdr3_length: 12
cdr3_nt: TGTGCCAGCAGCTATTCAAGGACCGATCTCTATTTT
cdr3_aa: CASSYSRTDLYF

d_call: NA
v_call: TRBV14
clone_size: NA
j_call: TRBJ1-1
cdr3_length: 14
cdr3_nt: TGTGCCAGCAGCCCCCTTTGGGGGCCCACTGAAGCTTTCTTT
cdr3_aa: CASSPLWGPTEAFF

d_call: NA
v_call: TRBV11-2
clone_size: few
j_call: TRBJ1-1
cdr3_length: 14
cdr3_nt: TGTGCCAGCAGCCTAAGACGAGGTAGTACTGAAGCTTTCTTT
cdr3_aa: CASSLRRGSTEAFF

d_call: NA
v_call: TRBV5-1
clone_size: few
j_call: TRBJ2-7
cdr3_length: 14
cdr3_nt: TGCGCCAGCAGCTTGGTTACAGGTTCGGGCGAGCAGTACTTC
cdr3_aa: CASSLVTGSGEQYF

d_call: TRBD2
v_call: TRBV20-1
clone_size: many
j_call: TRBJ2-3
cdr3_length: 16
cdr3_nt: TGCAGTGCTAGAGATAGACTAGCGGGAGTTGCAGATACGCAGTATTTT
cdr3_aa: CSARDRLAGVADTQYF

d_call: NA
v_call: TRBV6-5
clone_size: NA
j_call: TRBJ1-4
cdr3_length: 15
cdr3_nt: TGTGCCAGCAGTTACTCCGGGAATAGCGTGGAAAAACTGTTTTTT
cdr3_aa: CASSYSGNSVEKLFF

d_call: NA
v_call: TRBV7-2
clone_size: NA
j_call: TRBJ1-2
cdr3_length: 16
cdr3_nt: TGTGCCAGCAGCTTAGCGTCCGGGGACGCCAAGTATGGCTACACCTTC
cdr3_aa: CASSLASGDAKYGYTF

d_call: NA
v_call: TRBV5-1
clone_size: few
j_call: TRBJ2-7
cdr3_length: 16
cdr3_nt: TGCGCCAGCAGGGGTGCAGAGCTATCCCCCGATAACGAGCAGTACTTC
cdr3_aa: CASRGAELSPDNEQYF

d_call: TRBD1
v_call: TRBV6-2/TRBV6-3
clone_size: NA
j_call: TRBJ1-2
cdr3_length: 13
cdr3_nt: TGTGCCAGCAGTTATCCGAGGGGGCCTGGCTACACCTTC
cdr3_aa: CASSYPRGPGYTF

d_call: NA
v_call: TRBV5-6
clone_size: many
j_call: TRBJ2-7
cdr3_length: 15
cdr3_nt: TGTGCCAGCAGCTTAAGCGGCGGGCCTACCTACGAGCAGTACTTC
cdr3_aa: CASSLSGGPTYEQYF

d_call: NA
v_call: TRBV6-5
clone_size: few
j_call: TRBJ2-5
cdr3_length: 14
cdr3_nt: TGTGCCAGCAGTTACTCGCAGGGCCGGGAGACCCAGTACTTC
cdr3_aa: CASSYSQGRETQYF

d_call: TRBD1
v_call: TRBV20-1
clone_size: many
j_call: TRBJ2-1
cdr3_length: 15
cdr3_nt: TGCAGTGCGCCGGATGGACAGGGCTCCTACAATGAGCAGTTCTTC
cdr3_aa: CSAPDGQGSYNEQFF

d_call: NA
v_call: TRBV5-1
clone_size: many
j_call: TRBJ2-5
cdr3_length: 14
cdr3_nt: TGCGCCAGCAGCGCCGGGACTGGAGAAGAGACCCAGTACTTC
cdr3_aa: CASSAGTGEETQYF

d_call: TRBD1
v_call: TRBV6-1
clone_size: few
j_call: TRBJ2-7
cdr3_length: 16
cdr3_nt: TGTGCCAGCAGTGAAATCACCGGGACAGGCCCCTACGAGCAGTACTTC
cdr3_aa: CASSEITGTGPYEQYF

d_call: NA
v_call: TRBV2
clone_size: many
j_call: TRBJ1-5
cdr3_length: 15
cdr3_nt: TGTGCCAGCAGTCGGGACTCAAGTAGCAATCAGCCCCAGCATTTT
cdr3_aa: CASSRDSSSNQPQHF

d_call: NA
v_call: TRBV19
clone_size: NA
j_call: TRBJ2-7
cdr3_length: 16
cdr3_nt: TGTGCCAGTAGTATTTCGGTCCGGGGGACGGAGAACGAGCAGTACTTC
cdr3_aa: CASSISVRGTENEQYF

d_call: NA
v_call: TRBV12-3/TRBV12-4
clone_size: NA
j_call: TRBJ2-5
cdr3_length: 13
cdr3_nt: TGTGCCAGCAGATTCAGTGTACAAGAGACCCAGTACTTC
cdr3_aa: CASRFSVQETQYF

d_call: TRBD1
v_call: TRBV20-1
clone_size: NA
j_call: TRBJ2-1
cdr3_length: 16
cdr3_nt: TGCAGTGCTGTCCCTACGGCGGGACAGGGCAACAATGAGCAGTTCTTC
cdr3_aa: CSAVPTAGQGNNEQFF

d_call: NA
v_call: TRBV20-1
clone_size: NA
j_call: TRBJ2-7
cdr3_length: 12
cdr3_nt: TGCAGTGCTGGGCTGGGGGCGGGCGAGCAGTACTTC
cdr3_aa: CSAGLGAGEQYF

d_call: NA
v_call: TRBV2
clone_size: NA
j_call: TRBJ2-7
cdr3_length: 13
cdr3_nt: TGTGCCAGCAGTAACGGACAGATTTACGAGCAGTACTTC
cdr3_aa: CASSNGQIYEQYF

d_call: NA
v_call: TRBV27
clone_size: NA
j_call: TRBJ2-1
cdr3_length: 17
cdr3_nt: TGTGCCAGCAGTTTGGGGGTATCGGGGGGCCACTACAATGAGCAGTTCTTC
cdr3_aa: CASSLGVSGGHYNEQFF

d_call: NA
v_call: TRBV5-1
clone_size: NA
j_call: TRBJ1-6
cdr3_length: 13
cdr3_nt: TGCGCCAGCAGCTTGGCCGGAGACGGGGGCCTCCACTTT
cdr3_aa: CASSLAGDGGLHF

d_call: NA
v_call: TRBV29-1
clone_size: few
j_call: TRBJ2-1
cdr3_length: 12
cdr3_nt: TGCAGCGTTGGACAGGTGTACAATGAGCAGTTCTTC
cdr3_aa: CSVGQVYNEQFF

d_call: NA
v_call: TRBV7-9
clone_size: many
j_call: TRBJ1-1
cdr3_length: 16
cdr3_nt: TGTGCCAGCAGCTCCACTGCGTTGGCAGCAAACACTGAAGCTTTCTTT
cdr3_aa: CASSSTALAANTEAFF

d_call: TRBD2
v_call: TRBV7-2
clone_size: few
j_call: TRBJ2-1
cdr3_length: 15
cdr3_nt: TGTGCCAGCAGGGGTGCGGGAGTCACCTACAATGAGCAGTTCTTC
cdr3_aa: CASRGAGVTYNEQFF

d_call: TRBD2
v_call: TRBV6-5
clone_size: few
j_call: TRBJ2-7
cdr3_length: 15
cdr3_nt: TGTGCCAGCAGTTATAACGGCGGGAGTATTCACGAGCAGTACTTC
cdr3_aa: CASSYNGGSIHEQYF

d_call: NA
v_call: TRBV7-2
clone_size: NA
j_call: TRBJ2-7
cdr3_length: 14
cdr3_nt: TGTGCCAGCAGCTTAGCCGGGAGCCGTTACGAGCAGTACTTC
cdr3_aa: CASSLAGSRYEQYF

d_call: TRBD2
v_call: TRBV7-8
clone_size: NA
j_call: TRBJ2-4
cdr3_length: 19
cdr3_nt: TGTGCCAGCAGCCCAACCCGGAGACTAGCGGGGCTCGCCAAAAACATTCAGTACTTC
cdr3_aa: CASSPTRRLAGLAKNIQYF

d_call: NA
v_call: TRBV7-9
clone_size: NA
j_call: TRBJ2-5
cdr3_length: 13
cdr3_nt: TGTGCCAGCGCCTCCCCGGTAGGGGAGACCCAGTACTTC
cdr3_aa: CASASPVGETQYF

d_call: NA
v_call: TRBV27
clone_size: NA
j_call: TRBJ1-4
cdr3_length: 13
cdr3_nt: TGTGCCAGCCGGGCCTCAGGAGGGGAAAAACTGTTTTTT
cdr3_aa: CASRASGGEKLFF

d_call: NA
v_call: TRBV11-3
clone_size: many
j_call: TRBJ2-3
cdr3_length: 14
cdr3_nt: TGTGCCAGCAGCTTAGGGACTGGTGAAGATACGCAGTATTTT
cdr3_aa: CASSLGTGEDTQYF

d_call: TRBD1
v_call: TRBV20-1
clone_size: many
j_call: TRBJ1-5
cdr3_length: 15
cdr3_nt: TGCAGTGCTAGGGGGGGACAGGGAGTTAATCAGCCCCAGCATTTT
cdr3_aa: CSARGGQGVNQPQHF

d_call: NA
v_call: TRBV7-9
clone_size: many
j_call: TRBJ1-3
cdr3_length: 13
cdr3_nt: TGTGCCAGCAGCTTAGTCTCTGGAAACACCATATATTTT
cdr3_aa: CASSLVSGNTIYF

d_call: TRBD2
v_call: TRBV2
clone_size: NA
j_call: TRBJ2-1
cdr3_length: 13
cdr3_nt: TGTGCCAGCAGCCGAGACAAACTAGCGGGGGGCATCTTC
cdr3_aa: CASSRDKLAGGIF

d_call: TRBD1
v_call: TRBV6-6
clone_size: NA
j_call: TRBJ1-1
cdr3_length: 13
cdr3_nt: TGTGCCAGCAGCCCACGGACAGGGGTTGAAGCTTTCTTT
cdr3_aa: CASSPRTGVEAFF

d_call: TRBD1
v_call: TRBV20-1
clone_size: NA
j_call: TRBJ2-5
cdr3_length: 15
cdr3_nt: TGCAGTGCTAGAGGGGGGACAGGGGAACGAGAGACCCAGTACTTC
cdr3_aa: CSARGGTGERETQYF

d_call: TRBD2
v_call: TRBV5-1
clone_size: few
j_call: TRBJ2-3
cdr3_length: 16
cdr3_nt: TGCGCCAGCAGCTTGAGGCCTAGCGGAAGCACAGATACGCAGTATTTT
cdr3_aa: CASSLRPSGSTDTQYF

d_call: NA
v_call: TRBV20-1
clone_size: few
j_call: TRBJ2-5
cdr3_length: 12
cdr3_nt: TGCAGTGCCCCACAGGAGGGGGAGACCCAGTACTTC
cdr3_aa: CSAPQEGETQYF

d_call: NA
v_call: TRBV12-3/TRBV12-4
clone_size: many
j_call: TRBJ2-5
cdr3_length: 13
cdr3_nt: TGTGCCAGCAGTTCCCGGGACTGGGAGACCCAGTACTTC
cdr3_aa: CASSSRDWETQYF

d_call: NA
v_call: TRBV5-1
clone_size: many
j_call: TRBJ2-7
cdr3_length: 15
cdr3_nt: TGCGCCAGCACTCGGACAGATCCTTCGTCCTACGAGCAGTACTTC
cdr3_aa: CASTRTDPSSYEQYF

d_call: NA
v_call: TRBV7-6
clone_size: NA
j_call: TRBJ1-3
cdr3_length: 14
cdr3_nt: TGTGCCAGCTCCCGGACTTACCCTGGAAACACCATATATTTT
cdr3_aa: CASSRTYPGNTIYF

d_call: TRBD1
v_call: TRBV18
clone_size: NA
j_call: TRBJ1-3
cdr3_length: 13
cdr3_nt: TGTGCCAGCCAGGACAGGTCCGGAAACACCATATATTTT
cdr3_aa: CASQDRSGNTIYF

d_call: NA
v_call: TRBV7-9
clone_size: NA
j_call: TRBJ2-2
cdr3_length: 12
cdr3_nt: TGTGCCAGCAGCGGATTTGACAGGGAGCTGTTTTTT
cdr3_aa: CASSGFDRELFF

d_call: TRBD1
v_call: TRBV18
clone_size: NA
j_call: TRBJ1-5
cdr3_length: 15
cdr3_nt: TGTGCCAGCTCACCACGGACAGGGAAAAATCAGCCCCAGCATTTT
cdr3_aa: CASSPRTGKNQPQHF

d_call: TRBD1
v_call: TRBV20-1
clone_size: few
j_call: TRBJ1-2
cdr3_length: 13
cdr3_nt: TGCAGTGCTGACGATACAGGGGGAAATGGCTACACCTTC
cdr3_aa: CSADDTGGNGYTF

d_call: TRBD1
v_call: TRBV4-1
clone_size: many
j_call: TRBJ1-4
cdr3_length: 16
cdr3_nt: TGCGCCAGCAGCCAACCGTACAGGGGCACTAATGAAAAACTGTTTTTT
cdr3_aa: CASSQPYRGTNEKLFF

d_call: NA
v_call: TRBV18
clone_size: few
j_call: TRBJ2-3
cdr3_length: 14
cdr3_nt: TGTGCCAGCTCACTCCGAGGGGAGACAGATACGCAGTATTTT
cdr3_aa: CASSLRGETDTQYF

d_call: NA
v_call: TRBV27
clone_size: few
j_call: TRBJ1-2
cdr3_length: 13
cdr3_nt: TGTGCCAGCAGTCCCTTGGGCGGGTTTGGCTACACCTTC
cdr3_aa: CASSPLGGFGYTF

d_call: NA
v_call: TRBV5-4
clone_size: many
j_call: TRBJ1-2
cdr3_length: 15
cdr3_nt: TGTGCCAGCAGCAGGGCCCCGGAGGCTATGGATGGCTACACCTTC
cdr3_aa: CASSRAPEAMDGYTF

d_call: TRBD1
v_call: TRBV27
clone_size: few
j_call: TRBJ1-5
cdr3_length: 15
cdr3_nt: TGTGCCAGCAGGGCCGAGGGACAGGGGATCGAGCCCCAGCATTTT
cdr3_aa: CASRAEGQGIEPQHF

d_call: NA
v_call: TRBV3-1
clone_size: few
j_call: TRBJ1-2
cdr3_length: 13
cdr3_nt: TGTGCCAGCTCCCAAATAAGTTCGGATGGCTACACCTTC
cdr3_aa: CASSQISSDGYTF